This T cell receptor (beta chain) derives from a study of blood T cell repertoires in COVID-19. For the study at large: Acute and convalescent COVID-19 samples came from the United States, Italy and Spain. T cells, B-cell-depleted T cells, or PBMCs provided the cDNA or gDNA that served as material.

Original methodology: Reference gene primer amplification yielded estimated nucleated cell counts. The repertoire was sequenced with immunoSEQ multiplex PCR; TCRdb's copy has only in-frame clones and lacks some. The V and J calls and the clone size are those of that table, but D and trimming were determined from the DNA. The table lists roughly 92,000 clones, 90% of them singletons. Trimming shortened V by 0 bases and J by 8 bases, and 12 bases separated the two germline ends. CDR3 length equals 14 residues. Germline CDR1 is KGHDR and CDR2 is SFDVKD. The J gene is TRBJ1-2, the V gene TRBV24-1, with D uncertain. Sequencing was done on a sample of peripheral blood. This sequence was found in a man aged 45 to 65 with acute or convalescent COVID-19. This chain's CDR3 is CATSDLPGSRGYTF. The CDR3, as DNA: TGTGCCACCAGTGATTTGCCGGGAAGCAGGGGCTACACCTTC.